This T cell receptor (beta chain) was observed in a study of T cell clonotyping in hematopoietic cell transplantation. General observations from the study: Broader posttransplant TCR repertoire diversity was predicted by graft donor and pretransplant recipient Inverse Simpson Index values. After transplant, recipient diversity fell while pathologically expanded clonotypes grew through day 180. No sorting was done, leaving CD4 and CD8 contributions mixed.

About this clone itself: The antigen is unknown.

This table comes from immunoSEQ multiplex PCR, and its TCRdb copy is limited to in-frame clones, with some not included. Here the sample spans about 5,700 clones, 85% to 95% being singletons. Germline V gene data show CDR1 as SGHTA and CDR2 as FQGTGA. Trimming took 3 bases from V and 3 from J, leaving 7 bases between them. This CDR3 is built from 13 residues. The sequenced sample was peripheral blood mononuclear cells, obtained 100 days after allogeneic stem cell transplant. The source is a female patient aged 45-65 years who had an allogeneic stem cell transplant from an unrelated donor, so T cells may come from the graft donor. Some clones in this sample may be carry-over from other donors' samples. The rearrangement uses TRBV7-3 and TRBJ2-3; a weak D match, TRBD2 (6 bases). CDR3 bases: TGTGCCAGCAGCTTTCGGGGGACAGATACGCAGTATTTT. Amino acid sequence: CASSFRGTDTQYF.